The rows below give T cell receptor beta chains drawn from one sample of a study of shared clonotypes between healthy human individuals. TCRdb's table, derived via immunoSEQ multiplex PCR, lists solely in-frame clones and lacks some. Altogether approximately 980,000 clones are present, around three quarters being singletons, with the ten largest covering roughly 1.5%. Material: memory CD4+ T cells sorted from blood. These receptor sequences come from a man aged 18 to 30 in good health. Both conserved end residues are part of each CDR3. Each record gives: D gene, V gene, J gene, clone size, CDR3 DNA, CDR3 protein. D genes are given only for firm matches. Part of the rows lack a size; the others show once, few, many or a class for expanded clones.

d_call: TRBD1
v_call: TRBV6-1
j_call: TRBJ1-5
clone_size: few
cdr3_nt: TGTGCCAGCAGTGAAGTCGGGACAGGGTTAATGAGACAGCCCCAGCATTTT
cdr3_aa: CASSEVGTGLMRQPQHF

d_call: -
v_call: TRBV6-5
j_call: TRBJ2-7
clone_size: many
cdr3_nt: TGTGCCAGCAACTCGGGAATTAGCTCCTACGAGCAGTACTTC
cdr3_aa: CASNSGISSYEQYF

d_call: TRBD2
v_call: TRBV5-4
j_call: TRBJ2-5
clone_size: -
cdr3_nt: TGTGCCAGCAGCTCTAGCGGGAGGGCCGACCAAGAGACCCAGTACTTC
cdr3_aa: CASSSSGRADQETQYF

d_call: -
v_call: TRBV19
j_call: TRBJ2-2
clone_size: -
cdr3_nt: TGTGCCAGTAGTATAGGCGGATCGGCCGGGGAGCTGTTTTTT
cdr3_aa: CASSIGGSAGELFF

d_call: TRBD1
v_call: TRBV11-2
j_call: TRBJ2-7
clone_size: -
cdr3_nt: TGTGCCAGCAGGCCCTCTGGGACAGGGCGCTACGAGCAGTACTTC
cdr3_aa: CASRPSGTGRYEQYF

d_call: TRBD1
v_call: TRBV30
j_call: TRBJ2-2
clone_size: medium-sized
cdr3_nt: TGTGCCTGGAGGGCCCGGACAGGGCGGACCGGGGAGCTGTTTTTT
cdr3_aa: CAWRARTGRTGELFF

d_call: -
v_call: TRBV6-1
j_call: TRBJ1-5
clone_size: -
cdr3_nt: TGTGCCAGCAGTGAAGATACTTCCCAGCATTTT
cdr3_aa: CASSEDTSQHF

d_call: TRBD1
v_call: TRBV10-1
j_call: TRBJ2-3
clone_size: -
cdr3_nt: TGCGCCAGCAGTCGACAGGGTGAAGATACGCAGTATTTT
cdr3_aa: CASSRQGEDTQYF

d_call: TRBD2
v_call: TRBV5-4
j_call: TRBJ2-6
clone_size: few
cdr3_nt: TGTGCCAGCAGCCAACAACTAGCGGGGATCTCTGGGGCCAACGTCCTGACTTTC
cdr3_aa: CASSQQLAGISGANVLTF

d_call: -
v_call: TRBV4-1
j_call: TRBJ1-1
clone_size: -
cdr3_nt: TGCGCCAGCAGCCAAACAGGGCTGAACACTGAAGCTTTCTTT
cdr3_aa: CASSQTGLNTEAFF

d_call: TRBD1
v_call: TRBV19
j_call: TRBJ1-3
clone_size: -
cdr3_nt: TGTGCCAGTAGTATAGGGACAGGGGGCCTGAACACCATATATTTT
cdr3_aa: CASSIGTGGLNTIYF

d_call: -
v_call: TRBV19
j_call: TRBJ2-1
clone_size: -
cdr3_nt: TGTGCCAGTAGTACGCCCCGGGGTTATGAGCAGTTCTTC
cdr3_aa: CASSTPRGYEQFF

d_call: -
v_call: TRBV6-1
j_call: TRBJ1-2
clone_size: -
cdr3_nt: TGTGCCAGCTCTCGGGTTTCGGGCTACACCTTC
cdr3_aa: CASSRVSGYTF

d_call: TRBD2
v_call: TRBV6-5
j_call: TRBJ2-1
clone_size: -
cdr3_nt: TGTGCCAGCAGCAAGCTAGCGGGAGGGTACAATGAGCAGTTCTTC
cdr3_aa: CASSKLAGGYNEQFF

d_call: TRBD1
v_call: TRBV6-1
j_call: TRBJ2-7
clone_size: -
cdr3_nt: TGTGCCAGCAGTGCCCAACGGACAGGGGACTACGAGCAGTACTTC
cdr3_aa: CASSAQRTGDYEQYF

d_call: TRBD2
v_call: TRBV7-9
j_call: TRBJ2-2
clone_size: -
cdr3_nt: TGTGCCAGCAGCTTTCGGACTAGCGTATCCGGGGAGCTGTTTTTT
cdr3_aa: CASSFRTSVSGELFF

d_call: -
v_call: TRBV19
j_call: TRBJ2-3
clone_size: -
cdr3_nt: TGTGCCAGTAGTAGGAGCACAGATACGCAGTATTTT
cdr3_aa: CASSRSTDTQYF

d_call: -
v_call: TRBV7-9
j_call: TRBJ1-2
clone_size: -
cdr3_nt: TGTGCCAGCAGCTTATCGGGCCTGAACTATGGCTACACCTTC
cdr3_aa: CASSLSGLNYGYTF

d_call: TRBD1
v_call: TRBV6-5
j_call: TRBJ2-7
clone_size: -
cdr3_nt: TGTGCCAGCAGCTCCGGGACAGGACTCTACGAGCAGTACTTC
cdr3_aa: CASSSGTGLYEQYF

d_call: -
v_call: TRBV5-4
j_call: TRBJ1-5
clone_size: -
cdr3_nt: TGTGCCAGCAGCTTGCCCTCCAAGATCCGGGGGAGGTTTGGTCAGCCCCAGCATTTT
cdr3_aa: CASSLPSKIRGRFGQPQHF

d_call: -
v_call: TRBV9
j_call: TRBJ2-5
clone_size: -
cdr3_nt: TGTGCCAGCAGCGGTGTCCTGATGGAGACCCAGTACTTC
cdr3_aa: CASSGVLMETQYF

d_call: -
v_call: TRBV2
j_call: TRBJ1-2
clone_size: -
cdr3_nt: TGTGCCAGCAGTACCGACAGCTATGGCTACACCTTC
cdr3_aa: CASSTDSYGYTF

d_call: -
v_call: TRBV7-2
j_call: TRBJ2-7
clone_size: -
cdr3_nt: TGTGCCAGCAGCCTGCTAGCGCGCGAGCAGTACTTC
cdr3_aa: CASSLLAREQYF

d_call: -
v_call: TRBV29-1
j_call: TRBJ2-6
clone_size: -
cdr3_nt: TGCAGCGTTGGGACCGCGGGGTCTGGGGCCAACGTCCTGACTTTC
cdr3_aa: CSVGTAGSGANVLTF

d_call: -
v_call: TRBV5-4
j_call: TRBJ1-6
clone_size: -
cdr3_nt: TGTGCCAGCAGCTTGGAAGCAGGGGCCCATAATTCACCCCTCCACTTT
cdr3_aa: CASSLEAGAHNSPLHF

d_call: TRBD2
v_call: TRBV6-5
j_call: TRBJ2-1
clone_size: -
cdr3_nt: TGTGCCAGCACCTACGGGGCCGGGGGGGCCTCTGAGCAGTTCTTC
cdr3_aa: CASTYGAGGASEQFF

d_call: -
v_call: TRBV11-2
j_call: TRBJ2-7
clone_size: -
cdr3_nt: TGTGCCAGCAGCTTAGATCTGGCATCCTACGAGCAGTACTTC
cdr3_aa: CASSLDLASYEQYF

d_call: TRBD2
v_call: TRBV30
j_call: TRBJ2-3
clone_size: -
cdr3_nt: TGTGCCTGGAGTTACGGACTAGCGGGAGGTGGGACAGATACGCAGTATTTT
cdr3_aa: CAWSYGLAGGGTDTQYF

d_call: -
v_call: TRBV15
j_call: TRBJ1-5
clone_size: -
cdr3_nt: TGTGCCACCAGCAGAGAAGGGAATAGCAATCAGCCCCAGCATTTT
cdr3_aa: CATSREGNSNQPQHF

d_call: TRBD2
v_call: TRBV2
j_call: TRBJ2-1
clone_size: -
cdr3_nt: TGTGCCAGCAGAGCCGGACTAGCGGGAGGATACAATGAGCAGTTCTTC
cdr3_aa: CASRAGLAGGYNEQFF

d_call: TRBD2
v_call: TRBV6-5
j_call: TRBJ2-7
clone_size: -
cdr3_nt: TGTGCCAGCAGTTCCGCCATCGGGAGGGACTCCTACGAGCAGTACTTC
cdr3_aa: CASSSAIGRDSYEQYF

d_call: TRBD2
v_call: TRBV7-2
j_call: TRBJ2-3
clone_size: -
cdr3_nt: TGTGCCAGCAGCTCGGGACTAGCAAGTAGCACAGATACGCAGTATTTT
cdr3_aa: CASSSGLASSTDTQYF

d_call: -
v_call: TRBV19
j_call: TRBJ1-5
clone_size: many
cdr3_nt: TGTGCCAGTAGGTTAGGGAACGGCGGCAATCAGCCCCAGCATTTT
cdr3_aa: CASRLGNGGNQPQHF